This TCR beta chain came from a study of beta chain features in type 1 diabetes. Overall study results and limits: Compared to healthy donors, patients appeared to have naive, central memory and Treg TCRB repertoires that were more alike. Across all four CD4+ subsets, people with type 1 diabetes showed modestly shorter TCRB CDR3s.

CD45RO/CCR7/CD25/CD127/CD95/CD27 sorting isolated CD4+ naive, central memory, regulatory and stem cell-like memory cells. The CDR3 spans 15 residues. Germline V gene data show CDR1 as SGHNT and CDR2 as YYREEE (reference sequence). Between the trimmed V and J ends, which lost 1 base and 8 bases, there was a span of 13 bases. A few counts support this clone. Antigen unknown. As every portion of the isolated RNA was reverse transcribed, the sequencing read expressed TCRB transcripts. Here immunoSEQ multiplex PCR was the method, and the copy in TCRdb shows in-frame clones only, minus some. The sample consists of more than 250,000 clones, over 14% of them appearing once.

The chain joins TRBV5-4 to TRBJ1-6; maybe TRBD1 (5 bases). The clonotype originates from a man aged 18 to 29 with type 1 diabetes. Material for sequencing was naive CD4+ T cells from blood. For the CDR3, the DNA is TGTGCCAGCAGCTTGTATTCGCTCAGGGATTCACCCCTCCACTTT. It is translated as CASSLYSLRDSPLHF.